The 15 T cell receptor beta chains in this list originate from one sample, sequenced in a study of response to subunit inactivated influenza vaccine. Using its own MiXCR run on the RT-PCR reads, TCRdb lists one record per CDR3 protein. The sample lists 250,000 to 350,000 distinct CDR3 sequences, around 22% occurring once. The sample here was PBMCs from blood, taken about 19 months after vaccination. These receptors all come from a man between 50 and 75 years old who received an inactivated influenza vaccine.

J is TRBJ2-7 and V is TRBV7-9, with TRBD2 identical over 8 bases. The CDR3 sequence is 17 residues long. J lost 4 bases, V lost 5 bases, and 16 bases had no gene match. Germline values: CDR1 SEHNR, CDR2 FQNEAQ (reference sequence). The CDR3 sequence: CASSDLDREGRPYEQYF. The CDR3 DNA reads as TGTGCCAGCAGCGACCTTGATCGGGAGGGGAGACCGTACGAGCAGTACTTC.

CDR3 DNA: TGCGCCAGCAGCCGCCAGTCCAGGTCAACTAATGAAAAACTGTTTTTT. Its protein product is CASSRQSRSTNEKLFF. This chain links TRBV4-1 with TRBJ1-4; no reliable D call. This CDR3 is 16 amino acids long. Per germline, CDR1 MGHRA and CDR2 YSYEKL. The ends were cut back, 4 bases at V and 0 bases at J, with 12 bases in the middle.

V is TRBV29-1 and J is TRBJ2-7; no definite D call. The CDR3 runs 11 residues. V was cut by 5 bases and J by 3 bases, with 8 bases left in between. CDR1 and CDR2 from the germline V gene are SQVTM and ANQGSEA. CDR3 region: CSVSGDYEQYF. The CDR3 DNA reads TGCAGCGTTTCTGGGGACTACGAGCAGTACTTC.

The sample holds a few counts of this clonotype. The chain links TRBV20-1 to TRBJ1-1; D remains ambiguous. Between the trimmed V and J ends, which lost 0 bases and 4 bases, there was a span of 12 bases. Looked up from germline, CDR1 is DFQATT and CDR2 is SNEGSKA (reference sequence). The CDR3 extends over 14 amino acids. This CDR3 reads CSARDPRGFTEAFF. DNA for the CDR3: TGCAGTGCTAGAGACCCGCGTGGTTTCACTGAAGCTTTCTTT.

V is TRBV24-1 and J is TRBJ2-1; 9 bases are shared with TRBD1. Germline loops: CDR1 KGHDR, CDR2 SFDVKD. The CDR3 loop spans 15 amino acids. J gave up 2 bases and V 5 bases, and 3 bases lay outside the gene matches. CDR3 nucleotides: TGTGCCACCAGTGTGGGACAGGGAACCTACAATGAGCAGTTCTTC. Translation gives CATSVGQGTYNEQFF.

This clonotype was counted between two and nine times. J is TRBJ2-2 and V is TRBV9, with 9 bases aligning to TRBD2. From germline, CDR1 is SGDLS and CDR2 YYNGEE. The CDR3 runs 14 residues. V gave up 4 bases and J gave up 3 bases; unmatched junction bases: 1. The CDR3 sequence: CASSRGGDTGELFF. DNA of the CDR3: TGTGCCAGCAGCCGCGGGGGGGACACCGGGGAGCTGTTTTTT.

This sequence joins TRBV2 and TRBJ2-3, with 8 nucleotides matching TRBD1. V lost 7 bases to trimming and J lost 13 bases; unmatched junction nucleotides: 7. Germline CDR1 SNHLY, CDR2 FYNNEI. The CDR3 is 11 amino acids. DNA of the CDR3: TGTGCCAGCACCGAAGGACAGGGCGAGTATTTT. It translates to CASTEGQGEYF.

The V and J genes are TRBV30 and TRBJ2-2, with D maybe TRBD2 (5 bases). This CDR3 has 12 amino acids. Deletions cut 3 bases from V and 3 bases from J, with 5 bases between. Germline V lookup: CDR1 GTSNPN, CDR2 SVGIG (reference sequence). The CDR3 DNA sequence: TGTGCCTGGAGGCGGGACACCGGGGAGCTGTTTTTT. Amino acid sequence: CAWRRDTGELFF.

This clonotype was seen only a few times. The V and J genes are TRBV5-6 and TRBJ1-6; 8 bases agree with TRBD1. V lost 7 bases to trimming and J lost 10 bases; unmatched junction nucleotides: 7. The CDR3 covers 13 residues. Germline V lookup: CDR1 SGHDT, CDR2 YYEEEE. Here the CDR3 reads CASLVDRESPLHF. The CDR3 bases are TGTGCCAGCCTCGTGGACAGGGAATCACCCCTCCACTTT.

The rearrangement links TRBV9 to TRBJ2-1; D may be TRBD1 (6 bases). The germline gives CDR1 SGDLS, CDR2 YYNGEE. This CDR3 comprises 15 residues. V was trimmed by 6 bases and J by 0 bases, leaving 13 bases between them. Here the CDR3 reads CASTRTGSSYNEQFF. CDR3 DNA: TGTGCCAGCACCCGAACAGGGAGCTCCTACAATGAGCAGTTCTTC.

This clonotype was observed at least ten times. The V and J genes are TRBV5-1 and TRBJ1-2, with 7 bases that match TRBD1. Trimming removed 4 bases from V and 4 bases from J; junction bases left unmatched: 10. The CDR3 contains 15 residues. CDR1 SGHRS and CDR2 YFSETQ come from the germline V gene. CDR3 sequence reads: CASSQADRYSYGYTF. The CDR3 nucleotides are TGCGCCAGCAGCCAGGCGGACAGGTACAGCTATGGCTACACCTTC.

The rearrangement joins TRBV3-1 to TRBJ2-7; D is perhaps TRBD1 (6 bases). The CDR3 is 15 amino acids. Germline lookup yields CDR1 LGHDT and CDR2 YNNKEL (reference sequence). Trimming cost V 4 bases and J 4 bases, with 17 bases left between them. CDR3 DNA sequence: TGTGCCAGCAGCCTCCGGGACACGGGATTGTACGAGCAGTACTTC. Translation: CASSLRDTGLYEQYF.

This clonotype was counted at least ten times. As DNA, the CDR3 is TGTGCCAGCAGCCCTCGGACAGGGGAAGGTCAGCCCCAGCATTTT. It encodes CASSPRTGEGQPQHF. This chain joins TRBV7-2 and TRBJ1-5; 9 bases are a match to TRBD1. The CDR3 contains 15 residues. The V segment lost 5 bases and the J segment 6 bases; nucleotides outside the gene matches: 8. Germline CDR1 reads SGHTA; CDR2 reads FQGNSA.

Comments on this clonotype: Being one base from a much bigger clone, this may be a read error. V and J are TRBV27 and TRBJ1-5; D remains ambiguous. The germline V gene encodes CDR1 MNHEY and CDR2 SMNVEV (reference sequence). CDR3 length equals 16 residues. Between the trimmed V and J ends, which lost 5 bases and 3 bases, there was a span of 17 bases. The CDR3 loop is CASSPLTELNNQPQHF. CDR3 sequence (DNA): TGTGCCAGCAGTCCGTTGACCGAACTCAACAATCAGCCCCAGCATTTT.

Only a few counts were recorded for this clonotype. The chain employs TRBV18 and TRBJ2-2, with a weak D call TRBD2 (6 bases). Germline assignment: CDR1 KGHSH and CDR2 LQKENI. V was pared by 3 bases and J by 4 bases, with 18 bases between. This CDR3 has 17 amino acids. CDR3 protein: CASSPHSAGSVTGELFF. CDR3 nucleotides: TGTGCCAGCTCACCTCATAGTGCGGGATCGGTCACCGGGGAGCTGTTTTTT.